The clone carrying this TCR beta chain appeared a single time. The antigen is unknown. The study ran its PCR with 60 Vbeta and 13 Jbeta primers. The assay was immunoSEQ multiplex PCR, and TCRdb's table has in-frame clones only and misses some. The sample has approximately 140,000 clones, 50% to 75% seen once. Germline CDR1 and CDR2: MDHEN and SYDVKM. The CDR3 is made up of 14 amino acids. The V end lost 3 bases, the J end lost 0 bases, and 7 bases lay between the germline ends. The data originate from a study of cytomegalovirus exposure and HLA in healthy donors. Study-level information: Prior work identified around 100 million unique TCR beta sequences in some 200 million T cells. The Caucasian-associated ancestry cluster contained about 80% of the approximately 430 genotyped donors.

Study-wide results and caveats: A later analysis appeared to link common viral pathogens to several of the most significant clusters. Some V segments, including TRBV6-2 and TRBV6-3, were excluded as indistinguishable.

The J gene is TRBJ2-3, the V gene TRBV28, with D possibly matching TRBD2 (5 bases). The sequenced material came from PBMCs. The sequence derives from a woman in her sixties or seventies in good health and CMV-seropositive. The CDR3 reads CASSLRGSTDTQYF. CDR3 nucleotides: TGTGCCAGCAGTTTGAGAGGGAGCACAGATACGCAGTATTTT.